One sample yielded the 20 T cell receptor beta chains listed below, sequenced in a study of T cells in Graves' hyperthyroidism and ophthalmopathy. RNA transcripts gave rise to amplified TCR beta CDR3 regions. HTBI primers were employed in a first-round RT-PCR of the TCR CDR3. TCRdb recomputed calls from the multiplex PCR reads with MiXCR, one row per CDR3 protein. Of about 400,000 distinct CDR3 sequences listed, about 16% are singletons. The sample consisted of blood. The receptors were gathered from a woman in her 30s with Graves' hyperthyroidism.

This clonotype was seen many times. J is TRBJ1-4 and V is TRBV12-3 or TRBV12-4; D might be TRBD1 (5 bases). The CDR3 length is 14 residues. V was clipped by 3 bases and J by 5 bases, with 10 bases between them. CDR3 DNA sequence: TGTGCCAGCAGTTTGGGACGAGGGAATGAAAAACTGTTTTTT. Protein: CASSLGRGNEKLFF.

This clonotype occurred a few times. The chain combines TRBV28 with TRBJ2-7, with D possibly matching TRBD2 (6 bases). The CDR3 length is 16 residues. Trimming cost V 3 bases and J 5 bases, with 20 bases left between them. Germline-derived CDR1 and CDR2 are MDHEN and SYDVKM. CDR3 nucleotides: TGTGCCAGCAGTTTGGTATCCCGCGGGAAGACAGACGAGCAGTACTTC. Translated, it gives CASSLVSRGKTDEQYF.

V is TRBV6-1 and J is TRBJ1-2; no clear D gene. This CDR3 is 11 amino acids long. The V and J ends lost 6 bases and 3 bases respectively, with 5 bases between them. Germline assignment: CDR1 MNHNS and CDR2 SASEGT. CDR3 amino acids: CASRPDYGYTF. In DNA, the CDR3 is TGTGCCAGCAGGCCAGACTATGGCTACACCTTC.

At least ten counts were recorded for this clonotype. This chain links TRBV27 with TRBJ2-3; TRBD2 matches 12 bases. The ends lost 4 bases at V and 2 bases at J; junction bases unmatched: 4. This CDR3 comprises 16 residues. The germline gives CDR1 MNHEY, CDR2 SMNVEV (reference sequence). DNA for the CDR3: TGTGCCAGCAGTTCCGGGACTAGCGGGCACACAGATACGCAGTATTTT. Protein product: CASSSGTSGHTDTQYF.

This clonotype was detected only once. Possible read error: a much larger clone is one base away. The gene calls are TRBV5-1 and TRBJ2-1, with a tentative D call TRBD1 (5 bases). The germline V gene encodes CDR1 SGHRS and CDR2 YFSETQ. The length of the CDR3 is 15 residues. The chain's CDR3 is CASSLEAGNYNEQLF. The CDR3 region has the DNA TGCGCCAGCAGCTTGGAGGCAGGGAACTACAATGAGCAGCTCTTC.

This chain uses TRBV19 with TRBJ1-1; possible D gene TRBD1, 5 bases. CDR3 size: 13 residues. The germline V gene has CDR1 LNHDA and CDR2 SQIVND (reference sequence). V was trimmed by 7 bases and J by 6 bases, leaving 15 bases between them. The CDR3 reads CASNERRGAEAFF. CDR3 nucleotides: TGTGCCAGTAACGAACGGAGAGGGGCTGAAGCTTTCTTT.

This sequence joins TRBV7-2 and TRBJ1-6; tentative D call: TRBD1 (6 bases). From germline, CDR1 is SGHTA and CDR2 FQGNSA. This CDR3 is built from 14 residues. V shed 5 bases and J shed 10 bases, with 15 bases lying between them. CDR3 coding DNA: TGTGCCAGCAGCCTACAGGGAGGTGGGTCACCCCTCCACTTT. It codes for CASSLQGGGSPLHF.

This clonotype has more than one count but fewer than ten. The chain joins TRBV12-3 or TRBV12-4 to TRBJ1-5, with a tentative D call TRBD1 (6 bases). Trimming removed 5 bases at V and 7 bases at J, with 15 bases between. This CDR3 region has 14 residues. Here the CDR3 reads CASSLKYREQPQHF. CDR3 in DNA: TGTGCCAGCAGTCTAAAATACAGGGAGCAGCCCCAGCATTTT.

In this sample, this clonotype turned up many times. The chain has TRBV2 and TRBJ2-2, with D possibly being TRBD2 (6 bases). The CDR3 contains 14 residues. The germline V gene has CDR1 SNHLY and CDR2 FYNNEI. Trimming pared 8 bases from V and 6 bases from J, leaving 16 bases between. In nucleotides, the CDR3 is TGTGCCAGCGGTTTTGGCGGGGTCGCCGGGGAGCTGTTTTTT. The encoded protein is CASGFGGVAGELFF. Together with reference TRBV2 and TRBJ2-2, the CDR3 gives the full variable domain: EPEVTQTPSHQVTQMGQEVILRCVPISNHLYFYWYRQILGQKVEFLVSFYNNEISEKSEIFDDQFSVERPDGSNFTLKIRSTKLEDSAMYFCASGFGGVAGELFFGEGSRLTVL.

This clonotype was detected ten times or more. The J gene is TRBJ1-5, the V gene TRBV6-6; D unclear. CDR3 length: 13 amino acids. With 2 bases removed from V and 6 bases from J, the gap between germline ends came to 8 bases. Germline assignment: CDR1 MNHNY and CDR2 SVGAGI (reference sequence). The CDR3 region is CASSYISGQPQHF. CDR3 DNA sequence: TGTGCCAGCAGTTACATTTCAGGTCAGCCCCAGCATTTT.

This chain links TRBV15 with TRBJ1-4; 8 nucleotides line up with TRBD1. The CDR3 loop spans 13 amino acids. Trimming at V came to 7 bases and at J to 5 bases, leaving 3 bases not matched to a gene. In germline, CDR1 is LNHNV, CDR2 YYDKDF (reference sequence). The CDR3 is CATNRDRNEKLFF. CDR3 coding DNA: TGTGCCACCAACCGGGACAGGAATGAAAAACTGTTTTTT.

This clonotype was detected a few times. The gene calls are TRBV5-1 and TRBJ2-1, with D perhaps TRBD2 (5 bases). Looked up from germline, CDR1 is SGHRS and CDR2 is YFSETQ. The V gene lost 4 bases and the J gene lost 6 bases, with 11 bases spanning the gap. This CDR3 contains 13 residues. In DNA form, the CDR3 reads TGCGCCAGCAGCGAGGGAGCGTCCAATGAGCAGTTCTTC. This codes for CASSEGASNEQFF.

This clonotype has a handful of counts. The rearrangement links TRBV12-3 or TRBV12-4 to TRBJ2-1, with a weak D call TRBD1 (5 bases). The length of the CDR3 is 14 residues. Trimming left V 5 bases short and J 10 bases short, with 18 bases between. CDR3 nucleotide sequence: TGTGCCAGCAGTCCGCCTCGGCCCGCAGGGGAGCAGTTCTTC. Translating it yields CASSPPRPAGEQFF.

As concerns this clonotype: With a much larger clone just one base away, this may be a read error. The chain is built from TRBV28 and TRBJ2-2, with D hard to call. V was shortened by 6 bases and J by 3 bases, with 8 bases between the two germline ends. CDR3 length equals 13 residues. Germline assignment: CDR1 MDHEN and CDR2 SYDVKM. CDR3 sequence reads: CASSQVDTGELFF. The CDR3 DNA reads TGTGCCAGCAGCCAAGTGGACACCGGGGAGCTGTTTTTT. Supplemented by reference TRBV28 and TRBJ2-2, the full variable domain reads DVKVTQSSRYLVKRTGEKVFLECVQDMDHENMFWYRQDPGLGLRLIYFSYDVKMKEKGDIPEGYSVSREKKERFSLILESASTNQTSMYLCASSQVDTGELFFGEGSRLTVL.

Ten or more counts support this clonotype. The gene calls are TRBV12-3 or TRBV12-4 and TRBJ2-1; 7 bases line up with TRBD2. The J segment lost 8 bases and the V segment lost 6 bases, leaving 7 bases of the junction unmatched. This CDR3 has 13 residues. The CDR3 here is CASRVTSVDEQFF. The CDR3 DNA is TGTGCCAGCAGGGTAACTAGCGTCGATGAGCAGTTCTTC.

This clonotype was observed at least ten times. The genes are TRBV3-1 and TRBJ2-1; 10 nucleotides align to TRBD1. CDR1 and CDR2 from the germline V gene are LGHDT and YNNKEL (reference sequence). Germline trimming cut 8 bases from V and 4 bases from J; bases unmatched to any gene: 8. The CDR3 spans 15 residues. The chain's CDR3 is CASLGTGAFYNEQFF. Here the CDR3 DNA reads TGTGCCAGCCTTGGGACAGGGGCGTTTTACAATGAGCAGTTCTTC.

This clonotype was seen at least ten times. V gene TRBV29-1 combines with J gene TRBJ2-1, with D perhaps matching TRBD2 (5 bases). V was trimmed by 7 bases and J by 10 bases, leaving 14 bases between them. Per germline, CDR1 SQVTM and CDR2 ANQGSEA. The CDR3 is 11 residues long. The CDR3 is CSGTTGSEQFF. The CDR3 nucleotides read TGCAGCGGGACGACGGGGAGCGAGCAGTTCTTC.

This chain connects TRBV29-1 to TRBJ2-7; 12 nucleotides line up with TRBD2. The CDR3 is 15 residues long. The V gene's germline CDR1 is SQVTM and CDR2 ANQGSEA. The V gene end was trimmed by 6 bases and the J gene end by 5 bases; junction bases not matched to a gene: 11. The CDR3 DNA sequence: TGCAGCGTCGGACTAGCGGGATACCCCCGTGACGAGCAGTACTTC. This codes for CSVGLAGYPRDEQYF.

The CDR3 coding sequence is TGCGCCAGCAGCCGGTCCGGACAGGGAAGCACAGATACGCAGTATTTT. Translating it yields CASSRSGQGSTDTQYF. This chain links TRBV5-1 with TRBJ2-3, with 8 bases that match TRBD1. The CDR3 has 16 residues. Trimming took 4 bases from V and 0 from J; bases not matched to a gene: 7. CDR1 is SGHRS and CDR2 is YFSETQ in the germline V gene.

The sample holds a few counts of this clonotype. V gene TRBV9 combines with J gene TRBJ1-2, with 7 bases lining up with TRBD1. V lost 0 bases, J lost 8 bases, and 7 bases stayed unmatched. The CDR3 has 14 residues. Germline assignment: CDR1 SGDLS and CDR2 YYNGEE. The CDR3 sequence is CASSVVEGAGGYTF. In DNA, the CDR3 is TGTGCCAGCAGCGTAGTCGAGGGGGCGGGAGGCTACACCTTC.